This T cell receptor beta chain comes out of a study of regulatory T cells in long-lasting Graves disease. This clonotype was detected ten times or more. Regarding time point: persistent/refractory GD, antithyroid drugs over 5 years with positive TRAb. The TCR library was made from RNA extracted from PBMCs. Trimming cost V 6 bases and J 2 bases; bases outside gene matches: 2. The CDR3 loop spans 15 amino acids. Per germline, CDR1 MNHNS and CDR2 SASEGT. Researchers made TCR beta libraries by using iRepertoire HTBI primers and running Arm-PCR on CDR3 regions. TCRdb independently ran MiXCR on the multiplex PCR reads; one entry per CDR3 protein. The table lists around 460,000 distinct CDR3 sequences, about a fifth of them singletons.

The V and J genes are TRBV6-1 and TRBJ2-7; TRBD2 agrees at 15 bases. The sample was peripheral blood mononuclear cells (PBMCs), taken when the disease was refractory, from a patient treated with antithyroid drugs. This clonotype originated in a female donor with Graves disease. CDR3 sequence reads: CASRGTSGRTYEQYF. The CDR3 region has the DNA TGTGCCAGCAGGGGGACTAGCGGGAGGACCTACGAGCAGTACTTC.